Each of the 29 T cell receptor beta chains below was sequenced from the same sample in a study of T-cell memory formation after mild COVID-19. One entry per CDR3 protein, called by TCRdb with MiXCR from the 5' RACE reads. The sample includes roughly 150,000 distinct CDR3 sequences, around 13% of them seen just once. Sequences were obtained from PBMCs or a T cell subset sorted from them (not recorded which). These receptor sequences come from an adult woman who had mild COVID-19 (a few samples of this study predate the infection). Cell type and time point are not known.

This clonotype was seen more than once but under ten times. V usage is TRBV29-1 and J usage is TRBJ2-7; TRBD1 matches 10 bases. Trimming cost V 7 bases and J 5 bases; bases outside gene matches: 11. Germline V lookup: CDR1 SQVTM, CDR2 ANQGSEA. The CDR3 spans 14 residues. CDR3 protein: CSGIGDRGFDEQYF. CDR3 bases: TGCAGCGGTATAGGGGACAGGGGTTTCGACGAGCAGTACTTC.

The CDR3 sequence is CASSFEPELSGYTF. The CDR3 DNA reads as TGTGCCAGCAGCTTTGAGCCAGAGCTTTCCGGCTACACCTTC. V gene TRBV5-4 combines with J gene TRBJ1-2; no definite D call. Trimming removed 2 bases from V and 8 bases from J, with 16 bases in between. The CDR3 is 14 residues long. Germline assignment: CDR1 SGHNT and CDR2 YYREEE (reference sequence).

The chain couples TRBV4-1 to TRBJ1-5; D is perhaps TRBD1 (6 bases). V lost 0 bases and J lost 0, with 15 bases in between. The CDR3 covers 18 residues. Per germline, CDR1 MGHRA and CDR2 YSYEKL. The CDR3 sequence is CASSQELRGPVSNQPQHF. The CDR3 DNA reads TGCGCCAGCAGCCAAGAACTTCGGGGGCCTGTTAGCAATCAGCCCCAGCATTTT.

The table lists this clonotype with many counts. This sequence joins TRBV29-1 and TRBJ2-7; 8 nucleotides line up with TRBD1. Per the germline V gene, CDR1 is SQVTM and CDR2 is ANQGSEA. V was pared by 4 bases and J by 6 bases, with 8 bases of the junction left unmatched. There are 13 residues in the CDR3. CDR3: CSVVEDRVVEQYF. The CDR3 DNA reads as TGCAGCGTTGTTGAGGACAGGGTCGTCGAGCAGTACTTC.

The chain joins TRBV29-1 to TRBJ2-6; 8 bases are a match to TRBD1. V trimming: 6 bases; J trimming: 0 bases; junction bases outside the gene matches: 10. The CDR3 totals 17 residues. CDR1 and CDR2 (germline): SQVTM, ANQGSEA. The CDR3 spells CSVAGTGSPSGANVLTF. CDR3 in DNA: TGCAGCGTCGCCGGGACAGGTTCGCCCTCTGGGGCCAACGTCCTGACTTTC.

J is TRBJ2-3 and V is TRBV24-1, with D possibly called TRBD1 or TRBD2 (6 bases each). This CDR3 region has 14 residues. The V gene lost 6 bases and the J gene lost 6 bases, with 15 bases spanning the gap. Looked up from germline, CDR1 is KGHDR and CDR2 is SFDVKD. The CDR3 region is CATSLRAGGDTQYF. The CDR3 bases are TGTGCCACCAGTCTCAGGGCCGGGGGCGATACGCAGTATTTT.

The chain employs TRBV5-1 and TRBJ2-5; 9 bases match TRBD2. V lost 7 bases and J lost 4; bases outside the gene matches: 14. Per the germline V gene, CDR1 is SGHRS and CDR2 is YFSETQ. The CDR3 length is 16 residues. The CDR3 is CASGRIGSGSGETQYF. CDR3 DNA sequence: TGCGCCAGCGGGAGGATTGGTAGCGGGAGTGGAGAGACCCAGTACTTC.

There are a few counts of this clonotype. V gene TRBV7-9 combines with J gene TRBJ1-1; the D gene is possibly TRBD1 (6 bases). The CDR3 has 13 residues. The germline V gene encodes CDR1 SEHNR and CDR2 FQNEAQ (reference sequence). V lost 7 bases, J lost 0 bases, and 9 bases lay in between. For the CDR3, the DNA is TGTGCCAGCATCAGGGGCCTGAACACTGAAGCTTTCTTT. Translation gives CASIRGLNTEAFF.

V gene TRBV19 combines with J gene TRBJ2-5; D call uncertain. V was trimmed by 8 bases and J by 1 base, leaving 8 bases between them. Germline CDR1 reads LNHDA; CDR2 reads SQIVND (reference sequence). CDR3 length: 12 residues. CDR3 DNA sequence: TGTGCCAGTCGGGCCAGCCAAGAGACCCAGTACTTC. This codes for CASRASQETQYF.

This clonotype was seen at least ten times. The chain recombines TRBV7-9 with TRBJ2-5; D is possibly TRBD1 (6 bases). The germline CDR1 and CDR2 sequences are SEHNR and FQNEAQ (reference sequence). The length of the CDR3 is 14 residues. Trimming left V 5 bases short and J 0 bases short, with 10 bases between. The CDR3 nucleotides are TGTGCCAGCAGCCTACAGGGAGACCAAGAGACCCAGTACTTC. It translates to CASSLQGDQETQYF.

This clonotype came up a few times. This chain joins TRBV5-1 and TRBJ2-7, with TRBD2 as a possible D gene (7 bases). CDR1 is SGHRS and CDR2 is YFSETQ in the germline V gene. V dropped 0 bases and J dropped 0 bases, with 19 bases sitting between them. The CDR3 has 18 residues. The CDR3 nucleotides read TGCGCCAGCAGCTTGGCCACCACTCTAGCGGACAGCTCCTACGAGCAGTACTTC. It specifies CASSLATTLADSSYEQYF.

This clonotype was recorded many times. The chain uses TRBV13 and TRBJ2-7, with 9 bases lining up with TRBD1. After removal of 4 bases from V and 3 bases from J, the junction contained 10 bases not matched to a gene. Germline CDR1 is PRHDT and CDR2 is FYEKMQ (reference sequence). This CDR3 is 16 amino acids long. The CDR3 is CASSSHRGLGRYEQYF. CDR3 in DNA: TGTGCCAGCAGCTCCCACAGGGGGCTGGGCCGCTACGAGCAGTACTTC.

This chain joins TRBV7-9 and TRBJ2-3; 10 bases agree with TRBD2. Germline V lookup: CDR1 SEHNR, CDR2 FQNEAQ (reference sequence). The CDR3 sequence is 19 residues long. V gave up 4 bases and J gave up 2 bases; unmatched junction bases: 15. The CDR3 sequence is CASSSDAGTSESPTDTQYF. As DNA, the CDR3 is TGTGCCAGCAGCTCAGATGCCGGGACTAGCGAAAGTCCCACAGATACGCAGTATTTT.

The chain joins TRBV9 to TRBJ1-2; 8 bases agree with TRBD1. The CDR3 runs to 16 residues. V gave up 4 bases and J gave up 6 bases; unmatched junction bases: 14. The germline gives CDR1 SGDLS, CDR2 YYNGEE. CDR3 nucleotides: TGTGCCAGCAGCACCCCCCGGACAGGGAAAGCCAATGGCTACACCTTC. It yields the protein CASSTPRTGKANGYTF.

The J gene is TRBJ2-4, the V gene TRBV5-1; D assignment may be TRBD1 or TRBD2 (5 bases each). The CDR3 totals 14 residues. V dropped 0 bases and J dropped 9 bases, with 13 bases sitting between them. Germline assignment: CDR1 SGHRS and CDR2 YFSETQ. CDR3 coding DNA: TGCGCCAGCAGCTTGGTAAGGGGAGAGGGCATTCAGTACTTC. Its protein product is CASSLVRGEGIQYF.

This chain connects TRBV11-2 to TRBJ1-1; D unresolved. CDR3 size: 15 residues. The germline V and J ends were trimmed by 4 bases and 1 base, with 13 bases remaining between them. CDR1 is SGHAT, CDR2 FQNNGV, per germline. The CDR3 region is CASSSFSRANTEAFF. The DNA of the CDR3 is TGTGCCAGCAGCTCCTTTTCTCGGGCGAACACTGAAGCTTTCTTT.

This clonotype was seen at least ten times. V usage is TRBV4-2 and J usage is TRBJ2-1; 12 positions agree with TRBD2. CDR3 length: 18 amino acids. Germline CDR1 LGHNA, CDR2 YNFKEQ. J was trimmed by 7 bases and V by 1 base; bases with no gene match: 11. In DNA form, the CDR3 reads TGTGCCAGCAGCCAAGTGGGGCTAGCGGGAGGGCATGGGAATGAGCAGTTCTTC. It is translated as CASSQVGLAGGHGNEQFF.

V usage is TRBV5-4 and J usage is TRBJ2-7; D is possibly TRBD1 (5 bases). V lost 4 bases and J 3 bases, leaving 17 bases between the germline ends. The CDR3 is 15 residues long. The germline gives CDR1 SGHNT, CDR2 YYREEE (reference sequence). The CDR3 DNA reads TGTGCCAGCAGCCCCGGACCGACAGCCAGCTACGAGCAGTACTTC. Translating it yields CASSPGPTASYEQYF.

This CDR3 reads CASSPGRISSYEQYF. The CDR3 DNA sequence: TGTGCCAGCAGCCCGGGTCGTATTAGCTCCTACGAGCAGTACTTC. V and J are TRBV3-1 and TRBJ2-7; no reliable D call. The CDR3 sequence is 15 residues long. Germline V CDR1 and CDR2: LGHDT, YNNKEL (reference sequence). V was shortened by 4 bases and J by 0 bases, with 13 bases between the two germline ends.

A few counts support this clonotype. The chain links TRBV4-3 to TRBJ2-7; TRBD2 matches 12 bases. Germline V gene data show CDR1 as LGHNA and CDR2 as YSLEER. There are 16 residues in the CDR3. Germline trimming cut 0 bases from V and 5 bases from J; bases unmatched to any gene: 5. CDR3 bases: TGCGCCAGCAGCCAAGATAGACTAGCGGGAGTTCACGAGCAGTACTTC. This encodes CASSQDRLAGVHEQYF.

In its sample, this clonotype was seen many times. V gene TRBV12-3 or TRBV12-4 combines with J gene TRBJ2-4, with D maybe TRBD1 (6 bases). V lost 3 bases and J 5 bases, leaving 11 bases between the germline ends. This CDR3 has 14 residues. The CDR3 loop is CASSFITGQNIQYF. CDR3 coding DNA: TGTGCCAGCAGTTTTATAACAGGGCAAAACATTCAGTACTTC.

This clonotype turned up a few times. V is TRBV10-3 and J is TRBJ1-1; 10 positions match TRBD1. CDR3 length equals 14 residues. Germline V gene data show CDR1 as ENHRY and CDR2 as SYGVKD. Germline trimming cut 6 bases from V and 4 bases from J; bases unmatched to any gene: 5. CDR3 in amino acids: CAISVGQGITEAFF. The CDR3 nucleotides are TGTGCCATCAGCGTGGGACAGGGGATCACTGAAGCTTTCTTT.

This clonotype was seen a handful of times. The rearrangement joins TRBV7-9 to TRBJ2-7; 7 bases align to TRBD1. The CDR3 contains 17 residues. CDR1 is SEHNR, CDR2 FQNEAQ, per germline (reference sequence). Losses at the gene ends were 1 base for V and 0 bases for J; bases not matched to a gene: 9. The CDR3 DNA reads TGTGCCAGCAGCTTAGGACCGGGACAGACCGCCTCCTACGAGCAGTACTTC. Protein: CASSLGPGQTASYEQYF.

This clonotype was detected a few times. The rearrangement joins TRBV12-3 or TRBV12-4 to TRBJ2-1, with 9 bases lining up with TRBD2. This CDR3 has 19 amino acids. The V segment lost 6 bases and the J segment 12 bases; nucleotides outside the gene matches: 27. In DNA form, the CDR3 reads TGTGCCAGCAGGTCCACAGGTCCCATAGCCACTAGCGGGTCTTCTAGGCAGTTCTTC. Translation gives CASRSTGPIATSGSSRQFF.

V gene TRBV18 combines with J gene TRBJ2-7; a possible D gene is TRBD1 (5 bases). The V gene lost 1 base and the J gene lost 3 bases, with 13 bases spanning the gap. The CDR3 has 15 residues. Germline V gives CDR1 KGHSH, CDR2 LQKENI. CDR3 residues: CASSPQETVFYEQYF. For the CDR3, the DNA is TGTGCCAGCTCACCACAGGAGACAGTTTTCTACGAGCAGTACTTC.

V and J are TRBV13 and TRBJ2-5, with unresolved D. Germline values: CDR1 PRHDT, CDR2 FYEKMQ (reference sequence). This CDR3 has 14 residues. V lost 5 bases and J lost 1, with 11 bases in between. The CDR3 DNA sequence: TGTGCCAGCAGCCGTAGAAGTGCCCAAGAGACCCAGTACTTC. Translation: CASSRRSAQETQYF. The full variable domain, with the rest looked up from reference TRBV13 and TRBJ2-5, is AAGVIQSPRHLIKEKRETATLKCYPIPRHDTVYWYQQGPGQDPQFLISFYEKMQSDKGSIPDRFSAQQFSDYHSELNMSSLELGDSALYFCASSRRSAQETQYFGPGTRLLVL.

This sequence joins TRBV12-3 or TRBV12-4 and TRBJ1-2, with 7 nucleotides matching TRBD1. This CDR3 region has 11 residues. V lost 5 bases, J lost 6 bases, and 0 bases stayed unmatched. The CDR3, as DNA: TGTGCCAGCAGTACAGGGGATGGCTACACCTTC. Translated: CASSTGDGYTF.

This chain's CDR3 is CASSLDSGDPNNEQFF. The CDR3 region has the DNA TGCGCCAGCAGCTTGGATTCCGGGGACCCCAACAATGAGCAGTTCTTC. This sequence joins TRBV5-1 and TRBJ2-1; D is perhaps TRBD1 or TRBD2 (5 bases each). The CDR3 is 16 amino acids. Trimming pared 0 bases from V and 5 bases from J, leaving 15 bases between. Per germline, CDR1 SGHRS and CDR2 YFSETQ.

This clonotype showed up just a few times. The chain carries TRBV19 and TRBJ1-6; 7 bases map to TRBD1. CDR3 length equals 15 residues. Germline CDR1 and CDR2: LNHDA and SQIVND (reference sequence). J gave up 5 bases and V 6 bases, and 7 bases lay outside the gene matches. The CDR3 coding sequence is TGTGCCAGTAGACCGACAGGGCTGAATAATTCACCCCTCCACTTT. As protein: CASRPTGLNNSPLHF.